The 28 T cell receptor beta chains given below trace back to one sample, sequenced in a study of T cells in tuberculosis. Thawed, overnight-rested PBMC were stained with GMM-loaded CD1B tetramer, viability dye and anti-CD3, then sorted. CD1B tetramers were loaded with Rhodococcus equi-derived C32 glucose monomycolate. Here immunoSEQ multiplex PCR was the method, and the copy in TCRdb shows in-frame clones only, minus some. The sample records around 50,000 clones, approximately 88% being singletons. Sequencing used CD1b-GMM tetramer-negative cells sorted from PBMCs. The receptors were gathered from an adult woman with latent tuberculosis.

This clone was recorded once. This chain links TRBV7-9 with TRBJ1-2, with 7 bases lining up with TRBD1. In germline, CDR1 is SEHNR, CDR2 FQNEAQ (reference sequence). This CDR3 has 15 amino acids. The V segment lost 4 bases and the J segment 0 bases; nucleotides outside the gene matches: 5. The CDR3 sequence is CASSSGQVTNYGYTF. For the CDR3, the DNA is TGTGCCAGCAGCTCAGGACAGGTTACTAACTATGGCTACACCTTC. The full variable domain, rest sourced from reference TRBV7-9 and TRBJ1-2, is DTGVSQNPRHKITKRGQNVTFRCDPISEHNRLYWYRQTLGQGPEFLTYFQNEAQLEKSRLLSDRFSAERPKGSFSTLEIQRTEQGDSAMYLCASSSGQVTNYGYTFGSGTRLTVV.

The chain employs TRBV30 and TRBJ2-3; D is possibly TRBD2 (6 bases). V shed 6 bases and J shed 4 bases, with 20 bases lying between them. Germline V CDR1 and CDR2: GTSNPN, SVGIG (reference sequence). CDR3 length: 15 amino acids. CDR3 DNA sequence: TGTGCCTGTTACCCGGAGGGAAACAGCGCAGATACGCAGTATTTT. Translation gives CACYPEGNSADTQYF.

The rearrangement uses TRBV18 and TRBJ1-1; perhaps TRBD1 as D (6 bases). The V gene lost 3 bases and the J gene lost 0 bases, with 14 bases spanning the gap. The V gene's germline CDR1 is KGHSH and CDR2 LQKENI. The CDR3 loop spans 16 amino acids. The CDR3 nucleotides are TGTGCCAGCTCACCGCTCCGGGACACCCTGAACACTGAAGCTTTCTTT. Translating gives CASSPLRDTLNTEAFF.

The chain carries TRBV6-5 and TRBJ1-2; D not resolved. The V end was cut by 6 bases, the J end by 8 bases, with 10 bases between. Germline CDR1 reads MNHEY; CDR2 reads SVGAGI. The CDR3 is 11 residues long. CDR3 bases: TGTGCCAGCAGGGAGGGAATGGGCTACACCTTC. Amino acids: CASREGMGYTF.

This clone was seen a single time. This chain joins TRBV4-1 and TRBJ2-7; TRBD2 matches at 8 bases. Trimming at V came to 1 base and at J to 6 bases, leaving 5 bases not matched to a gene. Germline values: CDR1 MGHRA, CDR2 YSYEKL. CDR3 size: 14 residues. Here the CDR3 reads CASSQAGLAAEQYF. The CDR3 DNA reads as TGCGCCAGCAGCCAAGCAGGACTAGCCGCCGAGCAGTACTTC.

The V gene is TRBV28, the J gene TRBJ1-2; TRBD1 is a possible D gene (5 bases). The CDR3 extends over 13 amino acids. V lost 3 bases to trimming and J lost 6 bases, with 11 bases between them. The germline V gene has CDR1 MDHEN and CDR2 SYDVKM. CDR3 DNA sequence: TGTGCCAGCAGTTTCGGCAGGGAACATGGCTACACCTTC. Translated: CASSFGREHGYTF.

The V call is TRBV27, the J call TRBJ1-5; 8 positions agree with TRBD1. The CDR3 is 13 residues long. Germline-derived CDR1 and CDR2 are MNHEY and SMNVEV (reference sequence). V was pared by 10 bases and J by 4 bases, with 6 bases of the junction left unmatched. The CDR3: CATSGQGNQPQHF. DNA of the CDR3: TGTGCCACCTCCGGACAGGGAAATCAGCCCCAGCATTTT.

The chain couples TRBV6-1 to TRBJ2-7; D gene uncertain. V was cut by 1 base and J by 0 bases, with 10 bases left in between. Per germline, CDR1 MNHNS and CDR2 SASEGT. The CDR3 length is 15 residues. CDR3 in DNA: TGTGCCAGCAGTGAAGAGGCGGATAGCTCCTACGAGCAGTACTTC. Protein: CASSEEADSSYEQYF.

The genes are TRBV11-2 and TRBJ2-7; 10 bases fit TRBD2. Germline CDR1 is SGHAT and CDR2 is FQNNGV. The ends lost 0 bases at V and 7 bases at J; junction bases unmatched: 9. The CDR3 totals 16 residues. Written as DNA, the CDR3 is TGTGCCAGCAGCTTAGAAAGGCTTAGCGGGGGGAGTGAGCAGTACTTC. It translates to CASSLERLSGGSEQYF.

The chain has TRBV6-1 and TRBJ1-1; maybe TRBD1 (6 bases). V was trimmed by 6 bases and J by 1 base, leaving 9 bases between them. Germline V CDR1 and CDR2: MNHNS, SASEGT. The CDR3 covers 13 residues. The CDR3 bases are TGTGCCAGCAGGCAAGGGGGGAACACTGAAGCTTTCTTT. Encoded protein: CASRQGGNTEAFF.

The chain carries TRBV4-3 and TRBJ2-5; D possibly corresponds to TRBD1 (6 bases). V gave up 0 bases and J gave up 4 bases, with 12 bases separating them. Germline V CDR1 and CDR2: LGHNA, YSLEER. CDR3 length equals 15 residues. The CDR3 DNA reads TGCGCCAGCAGCCAAGATCGGCAGGGGAGAGAGACCCAGTACTTC. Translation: CASSQDRQGRETQYF.

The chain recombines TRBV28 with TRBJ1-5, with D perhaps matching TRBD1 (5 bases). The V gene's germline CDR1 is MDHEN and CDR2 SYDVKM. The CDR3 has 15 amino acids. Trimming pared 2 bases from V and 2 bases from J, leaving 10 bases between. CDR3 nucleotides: TGTGCCAGCAGTTTAGGGGGGGGAGGCAATCAGCCCCAGCATTTT. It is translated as CASSLGGGGNQPQHF.

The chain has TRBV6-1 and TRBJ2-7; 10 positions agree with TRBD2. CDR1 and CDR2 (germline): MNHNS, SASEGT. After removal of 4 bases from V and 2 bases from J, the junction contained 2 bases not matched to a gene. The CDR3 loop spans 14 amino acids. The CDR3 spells CASSVGLATYEQYF. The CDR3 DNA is TGTGCCAGCAGTGTGGGACTAGCGACCTACGAGCAGTACTTC.

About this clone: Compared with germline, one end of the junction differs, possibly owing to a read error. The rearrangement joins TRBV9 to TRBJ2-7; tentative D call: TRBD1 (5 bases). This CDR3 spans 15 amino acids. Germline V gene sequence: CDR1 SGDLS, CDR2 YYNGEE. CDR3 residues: CASSSRGSGLDEQHF. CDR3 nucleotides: TGTGCCAGCAGCTCCCGAGGATCAGGGTTGGACGAGCAGCACTTC.

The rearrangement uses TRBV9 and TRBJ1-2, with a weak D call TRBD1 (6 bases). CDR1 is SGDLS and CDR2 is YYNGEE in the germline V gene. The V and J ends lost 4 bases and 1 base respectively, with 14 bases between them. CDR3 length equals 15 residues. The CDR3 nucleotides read TGTGCCAGCAGCTCCCCGGGACATGGTAACTATGGCTACACCTTC. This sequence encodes CASSSPGHGNYGYTF. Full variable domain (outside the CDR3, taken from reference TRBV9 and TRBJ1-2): DSGVTQTPKHLITATGQRVTLRCSPRSGDLSVYWYQQSLDQGLQFLIQYYNGEERAKGNILERFSAQQFPDLHSELNLSSLELGDSALYFCASSSPGHGNYGYTFGSGTRLTVV.

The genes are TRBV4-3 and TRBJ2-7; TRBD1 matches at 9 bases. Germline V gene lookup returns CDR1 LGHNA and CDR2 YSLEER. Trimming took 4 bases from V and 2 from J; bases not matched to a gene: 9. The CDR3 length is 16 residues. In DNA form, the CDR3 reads TGCGCCAGCAGCCGGACAGGGGAGGGAACCACCTACGAGCAGTACTTC. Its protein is CASSRTGEGTTYEQYF.

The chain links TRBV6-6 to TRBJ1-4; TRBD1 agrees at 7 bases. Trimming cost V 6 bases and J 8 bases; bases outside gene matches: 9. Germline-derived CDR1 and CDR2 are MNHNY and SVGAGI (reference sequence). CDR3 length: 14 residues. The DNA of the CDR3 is TGTGCCAGCAGAACACAGGGGTGGAAGGAAAAACTGTTTTTT. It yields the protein CASRTQGWKEKLFF.

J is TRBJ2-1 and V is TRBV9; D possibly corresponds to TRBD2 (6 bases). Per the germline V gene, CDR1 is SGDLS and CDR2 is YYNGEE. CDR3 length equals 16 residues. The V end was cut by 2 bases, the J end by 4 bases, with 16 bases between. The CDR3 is CASSVAPGTSYNEQFF. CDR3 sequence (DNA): TGTGCCAGCAGCGTGGCCCCCGGGACTTCGTACAATGAGCAGTTCTTC. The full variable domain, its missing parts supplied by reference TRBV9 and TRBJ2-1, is DSGVTQTPKHLITATGQRVTLRCSPRSGDLSVYWYQQSLDQGLQFLIQYYNGEERAKGNILERFSAQQFPDLHSELNLSSLELGDSALYFCASSVAPGTSYNEQFFGPGTRLTVL.

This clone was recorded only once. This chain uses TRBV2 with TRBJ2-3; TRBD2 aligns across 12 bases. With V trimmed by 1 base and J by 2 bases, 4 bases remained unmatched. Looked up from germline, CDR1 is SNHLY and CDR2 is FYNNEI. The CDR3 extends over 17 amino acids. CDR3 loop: CASSEGASGGVTDTQYF. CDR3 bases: TGTGCCAGCAGTGAAGGGGCTAGCGGGGGGGTCACAGATACGCAGTATTTT.

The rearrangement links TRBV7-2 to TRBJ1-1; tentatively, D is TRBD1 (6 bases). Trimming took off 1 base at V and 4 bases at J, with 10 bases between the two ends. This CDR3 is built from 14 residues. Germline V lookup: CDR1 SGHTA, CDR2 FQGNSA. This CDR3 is CASSLVQGFTEAFF. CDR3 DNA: TGTGCCAGCAGCTTAGTACAGGGATTCACTGAAGCTTTCTTT.

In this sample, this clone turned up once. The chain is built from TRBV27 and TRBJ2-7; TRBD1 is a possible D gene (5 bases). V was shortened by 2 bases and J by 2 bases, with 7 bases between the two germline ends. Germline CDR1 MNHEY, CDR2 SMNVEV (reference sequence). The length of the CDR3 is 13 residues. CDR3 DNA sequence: TGTGCCAGCAGTTTACAGGGCCCCTACGAGCAGTACTTC. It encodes CASSLQGPYEQYF.

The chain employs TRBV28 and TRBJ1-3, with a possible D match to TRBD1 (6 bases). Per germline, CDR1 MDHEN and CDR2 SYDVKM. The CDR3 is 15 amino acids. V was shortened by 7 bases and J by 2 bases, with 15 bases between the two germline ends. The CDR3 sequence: CASKRGTTPGNTIYF. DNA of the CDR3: TGTGCCAGCAAAAGAGGGACAACCCCTGGAAACACCATATATTTT.

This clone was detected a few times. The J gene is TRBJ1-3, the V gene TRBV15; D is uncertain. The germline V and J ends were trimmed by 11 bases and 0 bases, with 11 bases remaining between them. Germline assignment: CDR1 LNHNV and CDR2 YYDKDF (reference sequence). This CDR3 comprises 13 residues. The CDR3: CAARPFSGNTIYF. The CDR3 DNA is TGTGCCGCTAGACCGTTCTCTGGAAACACCATATATTTT.

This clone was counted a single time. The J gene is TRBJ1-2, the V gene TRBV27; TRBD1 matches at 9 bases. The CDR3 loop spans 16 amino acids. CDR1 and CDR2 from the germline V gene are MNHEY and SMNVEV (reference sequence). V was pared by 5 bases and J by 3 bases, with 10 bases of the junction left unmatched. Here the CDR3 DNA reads TGTGCCAGCAGTCCAGGGGGCGGGACAGGGTACTATGGCTACACCTTC. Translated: CASSPGGGTGYYGYTF.

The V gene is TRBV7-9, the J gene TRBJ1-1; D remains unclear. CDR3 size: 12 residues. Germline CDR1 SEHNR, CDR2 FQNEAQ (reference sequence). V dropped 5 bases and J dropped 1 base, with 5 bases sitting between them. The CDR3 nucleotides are TGTGCCAGCAGCCCCCGGAACACTGAAGCTTTCTTT. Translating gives CASSPRNTEAFF.

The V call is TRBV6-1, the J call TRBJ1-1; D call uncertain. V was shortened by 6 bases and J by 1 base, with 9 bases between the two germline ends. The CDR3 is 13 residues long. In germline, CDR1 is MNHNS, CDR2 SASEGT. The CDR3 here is CASRPPGNTEAFF. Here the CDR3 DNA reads TGTGCCAGCAGGCCACCGGGGAACACTGAAGCTTTCTTT.

CDR3 nucleotide sequence: TGTGCCAGCAGCTTGGGGGGGGAGGGCACTGAAGCTTTCTTT. This encodes CASSLGGEGTEAFF. This rearrangement joins TRBV5-4 to TRBJ1-1; the D gene is possibly TRBD1 (5 bases). Germline CDR1 is SGHNT and CDR2 is YYREEE (reference sequence). The CDR3 is 14 residues long. The V gene lost 0 bases and the J gene lost 4 bases, with 10 bases spanning the gap.

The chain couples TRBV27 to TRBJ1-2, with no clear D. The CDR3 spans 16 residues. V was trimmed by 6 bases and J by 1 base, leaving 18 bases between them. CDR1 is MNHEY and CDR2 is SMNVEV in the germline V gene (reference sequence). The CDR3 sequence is CASRFRTDPDNYGYTF. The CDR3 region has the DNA TGTGCCAGCAGATTTCGGACTGACCCGGATAACTATGGCTACACCTTC.